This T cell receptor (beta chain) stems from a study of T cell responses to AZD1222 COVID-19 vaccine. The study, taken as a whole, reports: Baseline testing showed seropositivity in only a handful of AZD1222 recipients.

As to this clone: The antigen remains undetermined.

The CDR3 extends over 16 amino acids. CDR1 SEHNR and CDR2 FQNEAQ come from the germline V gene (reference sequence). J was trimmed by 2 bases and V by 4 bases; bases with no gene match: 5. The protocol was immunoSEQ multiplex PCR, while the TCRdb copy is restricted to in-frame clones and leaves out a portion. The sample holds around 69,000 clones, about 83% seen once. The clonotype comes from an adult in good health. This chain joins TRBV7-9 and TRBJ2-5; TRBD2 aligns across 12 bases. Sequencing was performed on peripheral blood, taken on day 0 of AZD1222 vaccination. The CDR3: CASSWRTSGEQETQYF. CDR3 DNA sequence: TGTGCCAGCAGCTGGCGGACTAGCGGGGAACAAGAGACCCAGTACTTC.